This T cell receptor (beta chain) stems from a study of cytomegalovirus exposure and HLA in healthy donors. Study results and limitations: When a later analysis was performed, an Asian-associated ancestry cluster reportedly had fewer N-insertions than the approximately 600-donor mean.

Germline loops: CDR1 LNHDA, CDR2 SQIVND (reference sequence). The CDR3 is made up of 13 amino acids. The junction had 4 bases not matched to a gene; V was cut back by 6 bases and J by 3 bases. To note about this clone: Its matching antigen is unknown.

A multiplex PCR was run with 60 Vbeta primers and 13 Jbeta primers. Assay used: immunoSEQ multiplex PCR; TCRdb lists only in-frame clones, some missing. The sample shows 150,000 to 200,000 clones, and approximately 6.5% sits with its ten largest clones. The clonotype comes from a man aged 25-45 years in good health and CMV-seronegative. Sample: PBMCs. The V and J genes are TRBV19 and TRBJ2-7; the match to TRBD1 covers 8 bases. The CDR3: CASSRDRIYEQYF. CDR3 nucleotides: TGTGCCAGTAGCCGGGACAGGATCTACGAGCAGTACTTC.